This T cell receptor beta chain was captured in a study of blood T cell repertoires in COVID-19. About the study: Collection of acute and convalescent COVID-19 samples took place in the United States, Italy and Spain.

This clone appeared a few times. Libraries were prepared by immunoSEQ multiplex PCR; TCRdb keeps only in-frame clonotypes and omits some of them. The data show 150,000 or so clones, with about 85% seen just once and under 4.5% held by the top ten. The CDR3 is 13 residues long. Germline V gene data show CDR1 as SGDLS and CDR2 as YYNGEE. The germline V and J ends were trimmed by 4 bases and 3 bases, with 10 bases remaining between them. The sequence derives from a woman aged 40-49 years who had been exposed to COVID-19. Input material: PBMCs or T cells enriched from blood (not recorded which). The rearrangement joins TRBV9 to TRBJ1-1; D ambiguous. The CDR3 bases are TGTGCCAGCAGCAGGCGACGGGACACTGAAGCTTTCTTT. Amino acids: CASSRRRDTEAFF.